This TCR beta chain comes out of a study of blood T cell repertoires in COVID-19. As for the study in general: The cDNA or gDNA used as material had been derived from T cells, B-cell-depleted T cells, or PBMCs.

TCRdb keeps only in-frame clones here, not all; method: immunoSEQ multiplex PCR. The data contain 130,000 or so clones, roughly 77% of them singletons. The sample consisted of peripheral blood. The clonotype was recovered from a man in his 60s with active or convalescent COVID-19.

The DNA for the CDR3 is TGTGCCAGCAGCGTAGGTGGGACTCCGAGCTCCTACGAGCAGTACTTC. Residues: CASSVGGTPSSYEQYF. The chain uses TRBV9 and TRBJ2-7; D is possibly TRBD2 (6 bases). Trimming stripped 0 bases from V and 0 bases from J, with 13 bases between. Germline V gene lookup returns CDR1 SGDLS and CDR2 YYNGEE. The CDR3 is 16 amino acids.